The present T cell receptor beta chain was sequenced within a study of blood T cells in healthy people across ages (dated by TCRdb to the mid-2010s). Context from the whole study: In model experiments, template switching captured roughly one uniquely barcoded TCR beta cDNA molecule for every two T cells. Donors of different ages were randomly distributed across sequencing lanes to avoid experimental bias. The donors were divided into four age groups: young (average around 17 years), middle-aged (approximately 39), aged (under 70) and long-lived (roughly 82). Using deep sequencing normalized with unique cDNA molecular identifiers, the study measured how TCR beta repertoire diversity changes with age. The study analyzed two additional independent replicas of 1 million unique cDNA reads from the same blood draw for two donors, one aged 18 to 29 and one aged 80 or older.

The CDR3 numbers 14 residues from cysteine through phenylalanine. Of the read, only the CDR3 DNA is kept; its 42 bases are in frame from base 1. Via the germline V gene (reference sequence), CDR1 is SGHKS and CDR2 YYEKEE. The germline ends are 11 bases apart after V is trimmed by 0 bases and J by 4 bases. Donors were 30 to 45 systemically healthy Caucasian individuals from Russia aged roughly 6 to 90 years. Around 9.8 milliliters of peripheral blood were collected from each donor into EDTA-treated Vacutainer tubes. Ficoll-Paque density-gradient centrifugation was used to isolate PBMCs, with at least 6 million per sample. Total RNA was extracted from PBMCs with Trizol reagent, with at least 5.5 micrograms obtained per sample. For every donor, flow cytometry on a PBMC aliquot measured the percentage of naive CD45RAhigh/CD27high T cells. General study outcomes and caveats: Compared with the aged group, more naive CD4+ T cells, fewer expanded clones and increased TCR diversity were shown by the long-lived group, suggesting age selection. Estimates of total diversity from one million sequenced T cells were regarded as lower bounds and underestimates. The CMV infection status of donors was not known, potentially confounding age-related changes in expanded clonotypes. There was a strong correlation between observed TCR beta diversity and the percentage of naive T cells measured by flow cytometry. Observed TCR beta diversity per million T cells fell roughly linearly with age, and a significant reduction was already apparent by age around 40. Since profiling was done on bulk unsorted PBMCs, naive and antigen-experienced compartments could not be conclusively compared.

This clonotype was recorded only once. No antigen is known for it. No clone much larger than this one lies a single base away; base qualities are absent. A lone read gives weak evidence. Libraries were prepared through 5' RACE. Reads for this sample came from an Illumina HiSeq 2500. A second about 7 to 12 cycle PCR used a sample-barcoded 5' primer and a J-beta primer mix. Each TCR beta cDNA molecule received a unique molecular identifier from a template-switch 5' adaptor carrying 12 random nucleotides. At least 3 million CDR3-containing paired-end reads were obtained from each sample. First-strand cDNA was synthesized from all RNA with the Mint cDNA synthesis kit, primed by a TRBC-specific oligonucleotide. Following uracil-DNA glycosylase treatment, all cDNA underwent a first 18-cycle PCR with the universal primers M1SS and BC2_uni_R. The published analysis was carried out like this. Each sample was normalized by randomly selecting 1 million high-quality reads, each carrying a distinct molecular identifier. Reads sharing molecular identifiers were discarded rather than binned into consensus sequences. MiTCR, with a Q25 quality threshold and the strictest error-elimination algorithm, was used for CDR3 identification, clonotype clustering and error correction. A nonparametric unseen species model with Euler transformation was used to estimate a lower bound on total TCR beta diversity. TCRdb's own reprocessing of the public reads used fastp at Q25 and MiXCR and kept productive beta chains. Rows with a matching CDR3 protein are joined into one entry that keeps the most common DNA and genes. The V and J calls reflect TCRdb's pipeline rather than the authors' work. This sample has 1.5 million to 2 million distinct CDR3 sequences in its table, and almost 35% of those were observed once. About 11% of the sample belongs to the ten largest clones.

Sequenced: blood. This receptor was taken from a woman in her 30s in good health. Recombination connected TRBV5-5 to TRBJ2-7; the D gene assignment is ambiguous. The CDR3 amino acid sequence is: CASSLDEVNYEQYF. The DNA sequence follows: TGTGCCAGCAGCTTGGATGAGGTCAATTACGAGCAGTACTTC. When the CDR3 is completed using the reference TRBV5-5 and TRBJ2-7 genes on either side, the full variable domain is DAGVTQSPTHLIKTRGQQVTLRCSPISGHKSVSWYQQVLGQGPQFIFQYYEKEERGRGNFPDRFSARQFPNYSSELNVNALLLGDSALYLCASSLDEVNYEQYFGPGTRLTVT.